The present T cell receptor beta chain was sequenced within a study of blood T cells in healthy people across ages. Whole-study context: Using template switching, researchers captured about one barcoded beta molecule for each two T cells. Study outcomes and limitations: Long-lived donors had more naive CD4+ cells and higher diversity than aged donors.

As to this clonotype: As yet, its antigen is unknown.

With a J-beta primer mix and a sample-barcoded 5' primer, a second PCR ran about 7 to 12 cycles. TCRdb reprocessed the 5' RACE reads via MiXCR and lists one record per CDR3 protein. Of over a million distinct CDR3 sequences listed, less than 25% are singletons. This CDR3 comprises 15 residues. V was pared by 3 bases and J by 3 bases, with 15 bases between. Germline V gene data show CDR1 as SGHRS and CDR2 as YFSETQ. This same sample was also taken into another study, of T cells of mothers and their children.

This chain connects TRBV5-1 to TRBJ1-1; D remains unclear. The sequence was collected from a girl aged 2-10 years in good health. The material sequenced was blood. The CDR3 DNA follows: TGCGCCAGCAGCTGGGGAGCAGAGACCTACACTGAAGCTTTCTTT. Translating it yields CASSWGAETYTEAFF.